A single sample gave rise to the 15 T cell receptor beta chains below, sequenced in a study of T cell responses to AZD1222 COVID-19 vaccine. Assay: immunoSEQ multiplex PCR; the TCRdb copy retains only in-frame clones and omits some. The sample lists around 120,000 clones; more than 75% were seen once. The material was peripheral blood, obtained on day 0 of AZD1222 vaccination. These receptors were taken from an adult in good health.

The CDR3 region is CASSLGNFQPQHF. In DNA form, the CDR3 reads TGTGCCAGCAGCTTAGGTAATTTCCAGCCCCAGCATTTT. The chain joins TRBV11-2 to TRBJ1-5; D gene unclear. This CDR3 is 13 amino acids long. Germline CDR1 and CDR2: SGHAT and FQNNGV. V lost 1 base, J lost 7 bases, and 8 bases lay in between.

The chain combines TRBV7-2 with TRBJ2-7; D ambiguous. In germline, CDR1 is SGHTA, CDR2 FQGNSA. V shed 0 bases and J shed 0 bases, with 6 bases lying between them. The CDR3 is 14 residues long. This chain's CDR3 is CASSLAWLSYEQYF. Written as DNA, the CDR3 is TGTGCCAGCAGCTTAGCGTGGCTCTCCTACGAGCAGTACTTC.

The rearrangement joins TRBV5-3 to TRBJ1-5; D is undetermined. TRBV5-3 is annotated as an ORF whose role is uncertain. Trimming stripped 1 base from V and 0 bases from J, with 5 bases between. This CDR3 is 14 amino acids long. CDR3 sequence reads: CARSLRTSNQPQHF. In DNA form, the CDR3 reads TGTGCCAGAAGCTTGAGGACTAGCAATCAGCCCCAGCATTTT.

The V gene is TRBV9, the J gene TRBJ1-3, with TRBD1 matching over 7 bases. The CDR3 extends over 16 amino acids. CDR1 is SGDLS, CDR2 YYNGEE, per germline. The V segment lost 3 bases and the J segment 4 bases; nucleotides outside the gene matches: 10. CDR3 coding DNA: TGTGCCAGCAGCGGACAGGGTACTCTAGAAGGAAACACCATATATTTT. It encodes CASSGQGTLEGNTIYF.

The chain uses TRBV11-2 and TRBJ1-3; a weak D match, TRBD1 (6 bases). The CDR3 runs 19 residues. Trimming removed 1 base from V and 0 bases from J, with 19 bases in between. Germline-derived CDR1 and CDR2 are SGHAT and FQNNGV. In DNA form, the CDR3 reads TGTGCCAGCAGCTTAGTCCCCGACAGGCGGTTGAGCTCTGGAAACACCATATATTTT. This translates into CASSLVPDRRLSSGNTIYF.

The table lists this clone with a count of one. The CDR3: CASSLGPREGGYTF. The CDR3 DNA reads TGTGCCAGCAGCTTGGGGCCGAGAGAGGGGGGCTACACCTTC. This chain links TRBV5-4 with TRBJ1-2; D perhaps matches TRBD1 (5 bases). The CDR3 runs 14 residues. Germline V gene sequence: CDR1 SGHNT, CDR2 YYREEE (reference sequence). Trimming left V 0 bases short and J 8 bases short, with 14 bases between.

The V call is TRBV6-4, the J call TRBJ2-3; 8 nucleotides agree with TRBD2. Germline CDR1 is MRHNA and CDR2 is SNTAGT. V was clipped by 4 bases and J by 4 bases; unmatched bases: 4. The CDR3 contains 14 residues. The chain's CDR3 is CASSVSGGPDTQYF. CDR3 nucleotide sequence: TGTGCCAGCAGTGTGTCGGGGGGGCCAGATACGCAGTATTTT.

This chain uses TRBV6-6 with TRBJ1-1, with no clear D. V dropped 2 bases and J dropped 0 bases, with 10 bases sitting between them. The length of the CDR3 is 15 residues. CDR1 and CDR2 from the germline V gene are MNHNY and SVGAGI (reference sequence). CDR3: CASSYQGGLNTEAFF. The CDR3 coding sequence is TGTGCCAGCAGTTACCAAGGAGGGTTGAACACTGAAGCTTTCTTT.

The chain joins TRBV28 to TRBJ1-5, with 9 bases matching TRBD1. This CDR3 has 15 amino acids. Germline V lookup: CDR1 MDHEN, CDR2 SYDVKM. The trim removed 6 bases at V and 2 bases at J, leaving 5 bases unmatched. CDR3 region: CASRGGQGGNQPQHF. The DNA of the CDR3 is TGTGCCAGCAGGGGGGGACAGGGCGGCAATCAGCCCCAGCATTTT.

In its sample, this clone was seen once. The CDR3 protein is CASSLYLGQGTDTQYF. CDR3 in DNA: TGTGCCAGCAGCTTGTACCTGGGACAGGGAACAGATACGCAGTATTTT. The chain has TRBV5-5 and TRBJ2-3; 9 bases map to TRBD1. V lost 1 base and J lost 3; bases outside the gene matches: 6. The CDR3 is made up of 16 amino acids. The germline V gene encodes CDR1 SGHKS and CDR2 YYEKEE (reference sequence).

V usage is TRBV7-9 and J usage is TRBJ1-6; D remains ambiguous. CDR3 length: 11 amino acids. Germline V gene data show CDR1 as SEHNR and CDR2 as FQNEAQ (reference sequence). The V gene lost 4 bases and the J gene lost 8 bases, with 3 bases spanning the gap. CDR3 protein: CASSSDSPLHF. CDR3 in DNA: TGTGCCAGCAGCTCCGATTCACCCCTCCACTTT.

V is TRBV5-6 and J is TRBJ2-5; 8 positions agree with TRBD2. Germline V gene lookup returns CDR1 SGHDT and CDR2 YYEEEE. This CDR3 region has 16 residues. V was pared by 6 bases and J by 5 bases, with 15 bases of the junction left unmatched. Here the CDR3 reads CASNILLAGGRETQYF. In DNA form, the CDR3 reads TGTGCCAGCAACATACTTCTCGCGGGGGGAAGGGAGACCCAGTACTTC.

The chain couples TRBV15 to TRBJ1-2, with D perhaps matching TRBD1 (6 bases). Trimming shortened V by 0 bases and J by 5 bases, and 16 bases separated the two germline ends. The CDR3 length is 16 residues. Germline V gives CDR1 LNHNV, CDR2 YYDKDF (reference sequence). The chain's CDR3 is CATSRDRGGRTYGYTF. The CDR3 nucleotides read TGTGCCACCAGCAGAGATCGAGGGGGACGAACGTATGGCTACACCTTC.

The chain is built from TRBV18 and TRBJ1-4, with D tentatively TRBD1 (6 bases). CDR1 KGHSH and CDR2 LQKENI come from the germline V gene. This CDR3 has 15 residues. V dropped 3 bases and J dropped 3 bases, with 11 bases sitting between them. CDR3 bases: TGTGCCAGCTCACCGCAGGGGTCGGCTAATGAAAAACTGTTTTTT. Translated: CASSPQGSANEKLFF.

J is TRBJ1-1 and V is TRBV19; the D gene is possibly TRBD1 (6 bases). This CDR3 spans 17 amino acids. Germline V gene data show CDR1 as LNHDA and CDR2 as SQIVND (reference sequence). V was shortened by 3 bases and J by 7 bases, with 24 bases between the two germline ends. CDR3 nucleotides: TGTGCCAGTAGTATTAGAAAGACAGGACAGTCCAGGCTTGAAGCTTTCTTT. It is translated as CASSIRKTGQSRLEAFF.